Given below is one T cell receptor (beta chain) in context. Its antigen is unidentified. The data are from a study of T cell responses to AZD1222 COVID-19 vaccine. Notes on the study in general: Clonal diversity may have been underestimated in mostly white British donors.

The CDR3 spans 14 residues. V was pared by 4 bases and J by 3 bases, with 9 bases between. Germline V lookup: CDR1 MGHRA, CDR2 YSYEKL. The assay was immunoSEQ multiplex PCR, and TCRdb's table has in-frame clones only and misses some. Here the sample spans 100,000 to 150,000 clones, roughly nine tenths being singletons. This rearrangement joins TRBV4-1 to TRBJ2-2; D possibly corresponds to TRBD1 (6 bases). This sample comprised peripheral blood, obtained on day 0 of AZD1222 vaccination. The sequence derives from an adult in good health. The CDR3 DNA reads TGCGCCAGCAGCCTCGGACAGTACACCGGGGAGCTGTTTTTT. Protein product: CASSLGQYTGELFF.